Each of the 17 T cell receptor beta chains below was sequenced from the same sample in a study of T and B cells in COVID-19 patients. Multiplex PCR with BIOMED2 TRB-A/B primer pools amplified TRB rearrangements. TCRdb re-derived calls from the multiplex PCR reads in MiXCR, one entry per CDR3 protein. The sample lists around 15,000 distinct CDR3 sequences; approximately 30% were seen once. Blood genomic DNA input for TRB amplification was 250-500 ng. Sequencing used blood. The receptors shown here come from a human donor who had recovered from COVID-19.

This clonotype is medium-sized by share. V gene TRBV6-5 combines with J gene TRBJ2-2; 9 nucleotides match TRBD2. V trimming: 0 bases; J trimming: 5 bases; junction bases outside the gene matches: 7. This CDR3 comprises 17 residues. Looked up from germline, CDR1 is MNHEY and CDR2 is SVGAGI. CDR3 DNA: TGTGCCAGCAGTTACTCCCTAGCGGGGCCCTATACCGGGGAGCTGTTTTTT. Encoded protein: CASSYSLAGPYTGELFF.

V is TRBV6-2 or TRBV6-3 and J is TRBJ1-2; D possibly corresponds to TRBD1 (6 bases). Germline V CDR1 and CDR2: MNHEY, SVGEGT. V was cut by 6 bases and J by 3 bases, with 8 bases left in between. The CDR3 is made up of 12 amino acids. The CDR3: CASSWTDYGYTF. CDR3 DNA: TGTGCCAGCAGCTGGACAGACTATGGCTACACCTTC.

This clonotype was seen a handful of times. The chain uses TRBV19 and TRBJ1-1; the match to TRBD1 covers 8 bases. From germline, CDR1 is LNHDA and CDR2 SQIVND (reference sequence). This CDR3 contains 15 residues. J gave up 1 base and V 5 bases, and 6 bases lay outside the gene matches. For the CDR3, the DNA is TGTGCCAGTAGTCCAATTACAGGGGGGAACACTGAAGCTTTCTTT. Translated: CASSPITGGNTEAFF. The full variable domain, in which reference TRBV19 and TRBJ1-1 provide the parts outside the CDR3, is DGGITQSPKYLFRKEGQNVTLSCEQNLNHDAMYWYRQDPGQGLRLIYYSQIVNDFQKGDIAEGYSVSREKKESFPLTVTSAQKNPTAFYLCASSPITGGNTEAFFGQGTRLTVV.

This clonotype was seen only once. The rearrangement joins TRBV25-1 to TRBJ2-6, with 14 positions matching TRBD2. CDR3 length: 16 amino acids. Per germline, CDR1 MGHDK and CDR2 SYGVNS. V was pared by 4 bases and J by 10 bases, with 6 bases of the junction left unmatched. Here the CDR3 reads CASSGGLAGAQNVLTF. CDR3 coding DNA: TGTGCCAGCAGTGGGGGACTAGCGGGGGCGCAGAACGTCCTGACTTTC.

The CDR3 DNA reads TGTGCCAGCAGCTTGGATTCGGGTGGGGGCAATTCACCCCTCCACTTT. Translated, it gives CASSLDSGGGNSPLHF. The chain employs TRBV5-6 and TRBJ1-6, with a possible D match to TRBD1 (6 bases). CDR3 size: 16 residues. Germline lookup yields CDR1 SGHDT and CDR2 YYEEEE. Trimming shortened V by 0 bases and J by 7 bases, and 14 bases separated the two germline ends.

This clonotype was picked up many times. The V gene is TRBV6-5, the J gene TRBJ2-2; 8 bases fit TRBD1. The trim removed 2 bases at V and 4 bases at J, leaving 3 bases unmatched. The CDR3 consists of 15 residues. Looked up from germline, CDR1 is MNHEY and CDR2 is SVGAGI. CDR3 loop: CASSYRTGSTGELFF. In DNA, the CDR3 is TGTGCCAGCAGTTACAGGACAGGGTCCACCGGGGAGCTGTTTTTT.

This clonotype is labeled as medium-sized (0.01 to 0.1%). CDR3 loop: CASSFGIANTGELFF. CDR3 DNA: TGTGCCAGCAGCTTTGGGATCGCGAACACCGGGGAGCTGTTTTTT. This chain joins TRBV7-6 and TRBJ2-2, with D hard to call. The germline gives CDR1 SGHVS, CDR2 FNYEAQ. CDR3 size: 15 residues. V was cut by 3 bases and J by 0 bases, with 8 bases left in between.

V is TRBV6-2 or TRBV6-3 and J is TRBJ2-5; tentatively, D is TRBD1 or TRBD2 (5 bases each). The ends were cut back, 5 bases at V and 5 bases at J, with 15 bases in the middle. Germline CDR1 and CDR2: MNHEY and SVGEGT. The CDR3 has 14 amino acids. The CDR3 coding sequence is TGTGCCAGCAGTCCCAGCAGGGACGGCGAGACCCAGTACTTC. Translation gives CASSPSRDGETQYF.

This clonotype was recorded a few times. The chain has TRBV5-1 and TRBJ2-7; D is possibly TRBD1 (8 bases). V lost 4 bases and J lost 3, with 17 bases in between. In germline, CDR1 is SGHRS, CDR2 YFSETQ. CDR3 length: 15 residues. The CDR3: CASSISTGGVYEQYF. CDR3 nucleotide sequence: TGCGCCAGCAGCATTTCAACAGGGGGGGTCTACGAGCAGTACTTC.

The chain recombines TRBV6-1 with TRBJ1-2; D gene unclear. This CDR3 is 12 amino acids long. Germline V gene data show CDR1 as MNHNS and CDR2 as SASEGT. Trimming took off 8 bases at V and 8 bases at J, with 15 bases between the two ends. CDR3 DNA sequence: TGTGCCAGCTCCAAGACTGGGGAGGGCTACACCTTC. Translated: CASSKTGEGYTF.

The table lists this clonotype with a few counts. The CDR3 nucleotides read TGTGCCAGCTCAGTCTTGGACAGCGGGATGGGGACTGAAGCTTTCTTT. This gives the protein CASSVLDSGMGTEAFF. The rearrangement uses TRBV18 and TRBJ1-1, with D perhaps TRBD1 (6 bases). Germline V gene lookup returns CDR1 KGHSH and CDR2 LQKENI. Between the trimmed V and J ends, which lost 5 bases and 5 bases, there was a span of 21 bases. The CDR3 covers 16 residues. Supplemented by reference TRBV18 and TRBJ1-1, the full variable domain reads NAGVMQNPRHLVRRRGQEARLRCSPMKGHSHVYWYRQLPEEGLKFMVYLQKENIIDESGMPKERFSAEFPKEGPSILRIQQVVRGDSAAYFCASSVLDSGMGTEAFFGQGTRLTVV.

V is TRBV20-1 and J is TRBJ2-7, with D hard to call. Germline assignment: CDR1 DFQATT and CDR2 SNEGSKA (reference sequence). Trimming shortened V by 0 bases and J by 1 base, and 10 bases separated the two germline ends. The CDR3 length is 14 residues. CDR3 nucleotides: TGCAGTGCTAGAGACCCCTCTAAGTCCTACGAGCAGTACTTC. Translating gives CSARDPSKSYEQYF.

This clonotype was seen once. A much bigger clone sits one base away, suggesting this may be a read error. V gene TRBV7-6 combines with J gene TRBJ2-1; no firm D call. Per the germline V gene, CDR1 is SGHVS and CDR2 is FNYEAQ. The CDR3 runs 11 residues. The CDR3 loop reads CTSSPNNEQFF. CDR3 nucleotides: TGTACCAGCAGCCCAAACAATGAGCAGTTCTTC.

The chain recombines TRBV7-2 with TRBJ2-4, with D tentatively TRBD1 or TRBD2 (5 bases each). Germline V gene sequence: CDR1 SGHTA, CDR2 FQGNSA. The CDR3 is 15 residues long. Trimming took 5 bases from V and 10 from J, leaving 21 bases between them. The CDR3 DNA follows: TGTGCCAGCAGCCCCCGAAGAGGGGTGTTCGGTATTCAGTACTTC. Its protein is CASSPRRGVFGIQYF.

Only a few counts were recorded for this clonotype. This chain joins TRBV27 and TRBJ2-5, with 9 bases lining up with TRBD1. This CDR3 is 16 amino acids long. J lost 4 bases, V lost 5 bases, and 11 bases had no gene match. Germline V gene sequence: CDR1 MNHEY, CDR2 SMNVEV (reference sequence). The CDR3 region is CASSDFRTGVVETQYF. CDR3 in DNA: TGTGCCAGCAGTGATTTCCGGACAGGGGTTGTAGAGACCCAGTACTTC.

V and J are TRBV18 and TRBJ1-1, with 8 bases lining up with TRBD1. CDR1 and CDR2 from the germline V gene are KGHSH and LQKENI. This CDR3 region has 14 residues. This chain's CDR3 is CVSSHGQGNTEAFF. CDR3 sequence (DNA): TGTGTTAGCTCACACGGACAGGGGAACACTGAAGCTTTCTTT.

The CDR3 nucleotides read TGTGCCAGTACGACGGGACCTTCCGGTTCACCCCTCCACTTT. It encodes CASTTGPSGSPLHF. The chain has TRBV27 and TRBJ1-6, with D perhaps matching TRBD1 (5 bases). Trimming shortened V by 9 bases and J by 9 bases, and 18 bases separated the two germline ends. The CDR3 runs to 14 residues. Germline CDR1 is MNHEY and CDR2 is SMNVEV (reference sequence).